This entry concerns a single T cell receptor beta chain. The clone's antigen remains unknown. One end of the junction fails to match germline, which may point to a read error. The record originates from a study of OX40 agonist ivuxolimab in advanced cancers. Concerning the study at large: Ivuxolimab, which targeted the costimulatory receptor OX40 (CD134), was an agonistic, fully human IgG2 monoclonal antibody. Of the roughly 53 patients in dose escalation, about 20 had hepatocellular carcinoma, some 15 had melanoma, 9 had renal cell carcinoma and 9 had head and neck cancer. The monotherapy dose-escalation portion (N of about 50 patients) of the phase I ivuxolimab trial is reported in the paper. Patients were allowed to have had prior anti-PD-1, anti-PD-L1 or anti-CTLA-4 therapy, and roughly two fifths of the dose-escalation patients had been treated with checkpoint inhibitors. In the dose-escalation cohort, around four fifths of patients were male, and the mean age was roughly 56 years with a range of roughly 20 to 80. The purpose of peripheral TCRbeta sequencing was to test whether ivuxolimab changed TCR sequence diversity and led to clonal T-cell expansion. Intravenous ivuxolimab was administered to patients every 2 weeks at six dose levels: 0.01, 0.1, 0.3, 1.5, 3 and 10 mg/kg. Partial responses were achieved by three dose-escalation patients, of whom one had hepatocellular carcinoma and two had cutaneous melanoma.

From cysteine to phenylalanine, the CDR3 is 15 amino acids long. The DNA shown is the 45-base CDR3, in frame from base 1. Via the germline V gene, CDR1 is SNHLY and CDR2 FYNNEI. Genomic DNA was isolated from the sorted cells so that the TCRbeta CDR3 region could be sequenced. The immunoSEQ Assay was used for sequencing of TCRbeta CDR3 regions. TCRdb stores this immuneACCESS table with in-frame sequences only. Part of the clones is absent; in the studies checked, under half of the shortfall reflects unresolved V genes, and no reason is known for the rest. The sample table lists about 95,000 clones, approximately 85% of them with a count of one. The leading ten clones occupy roughly 3.8% of the sample. The trial excluded patients who had a history of autoimmune disease or were on systemic immunosuppression. Peripheral blood for TCR sequencing was collected from all dose cohorts at baseline, on cycle 4 day 1, and on cycle 7 day 1. Samples came from an open-label, multicenter, first-in-human phase I dose-escalation trial of ivuxolimab. The trial enrolled adults with locally advanced or metastatic head and neck squamous cell, hepatocellular, melanoma or renal cell carcinoma. Before TCR sequencing, CD4+ T cells and CD8+ T cells from peripheral blood were sorted into separate populations.

What the research found in general, with its limitations: Low levels of normalized T-cell clonal expansion were also seen in some nonresponding patients. After ivuxolimab, more expanded clones were found on average in CD8+ T cells than in CD4+ T cells. At doses from 0.1 to 3.0 mg/kg, clonal expansion was seen in both CD4+ and CD8+ blood T cells between baseline and week 6. In the 0.1-3.0 mg/kg groups, partial responders were among the patients with the lowest normalized peripheral clonal expansion, particularly in CD8+ T cells. The antigen specificity of the peripheral T cells that underwent clonal expansion was not determined.

The material was CD4+ or CD8+ T cells sorted from blood, obtained in a trial of the OX40 agonist ivuxolimab. This TCR was recovered from an adult with an advanced solid tumor such as melanoma, head and neck, liver or kidney cancer. This receptor chain uses TRBV2 and TRBJ2-4; 5 matching bases give a weak D call of TRBD1. The DNA sequence is TGTGCCAGCAGCGAAGGGGTTTCTCGAATCTACATTCAGTACTTC. Translated, it gives CASSEGVSRIYIQYF.